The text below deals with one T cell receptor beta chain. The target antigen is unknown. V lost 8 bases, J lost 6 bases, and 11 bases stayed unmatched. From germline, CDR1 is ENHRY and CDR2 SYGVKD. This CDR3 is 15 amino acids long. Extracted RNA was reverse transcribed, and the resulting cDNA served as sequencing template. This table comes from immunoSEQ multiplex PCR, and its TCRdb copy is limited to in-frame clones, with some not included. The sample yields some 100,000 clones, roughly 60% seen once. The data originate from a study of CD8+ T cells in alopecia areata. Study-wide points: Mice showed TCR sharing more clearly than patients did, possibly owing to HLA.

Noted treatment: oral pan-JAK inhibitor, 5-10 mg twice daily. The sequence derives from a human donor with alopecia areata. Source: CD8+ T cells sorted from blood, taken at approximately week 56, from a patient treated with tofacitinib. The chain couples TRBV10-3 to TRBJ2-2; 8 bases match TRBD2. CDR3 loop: CAIHREGEKAGELFF. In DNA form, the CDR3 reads TGTGCCATCCATCGGGAGGGGGAAAAGGCCGGGGAGCTGTTTTTT.